Each of the 26 T cell receptor beta chains below was sequenced from the same sample in a study of yellow fever vaccine responses in identical twins. MiXCR was run by TCRdb on the RT-PCR reads, yielding one entry per CDR3 protein. Altogether around 3,500 distinct CDR3 sequences are present, 90% being singletons, with the ten largest covering around 1.9%. The sample in question was T cells from blood (PBMCs), unsorted or a sorted subset (not recorded which), obtained before or after yellow fever vaccination (not recorded which). Receptors were obtained from a woman younger than 35 who received the yellow fever vaccine.

The chain uses TRBV10-1 and TRBJ1-5, with D perhaps TRBD1 (6 bases). CDR3 length equals 12 residues. Between the trimmed V and J ends, which lost 6 bases and 7 bases, there was a span of 10 bases. Germline-derived CDR1 and CDR2 are WNHNN and SYGVQD (reference sequence). CDR3 residues: CASSAGDQPQHF. CDR3 nucleotide sequence: TGCGCCAGCAGCGCAGGGGACCAGCCCCAGCATTTT.

The chain joins TRBV9 to TRBJ2-7; the match to TRBD2 covers 9 bases. The CDR3 totals 13 residues. The V gene end was trimmed by 3 bases and the J gene end by 4 bases; junction bases not matched to a gene: 2. The germline V gene encodes CDR1 SGDLS and CDR2 YYNGEE. The CDR3 nucleotides read TGTGCCAGCAGCGAGACTAGCGGATACGAGCAGTACTTC. Amino acids: CASSETSGYEQYF. Full variable domain (missing parts from reference TRBV9 and TRBJ2-7): DSGVTQTPKHLITATGQRVTLRCSPRSGDLSVYWYQQSLDQGLQFLIQYYNGEERAKGNILERFSAQQFPDLHSELNLSSLELGDSALYFCASSETSGYEQYFGPGTRLTVT.

This rearrangement joins TRBV11-2 to TRBJ2-2, with 10 bases identical to TRBD2. The V and J ends lost 5 bases and 3 bases, in that order; junction bases with no gene match: 6. This CDR3 is 16 amino acids long. Germline V CDR1 and CDR2: SGHAT, FQNNGV. CDR3 DNA sequence: TGTGCCAGCAGCCTCCGGACTAGCGGCCACACCGGGGAGCTGTTTTTT. This translates into CASSLRTSGHTGELFF.

The V call is TRBV7-9, the J call TRBJ2-7; 9 nucleotides align to TRBD1. J lost 2 bases, V lost 3 bases, and 8 bases had no gene match. This CDR3 comprises 16 residues. Germline V lookup: CDR1 SEHNR, CDR2 FQNEAQ (reference sequence). The CDR3 spells CASSFHGGTGTYEQYF. CDR3 bases: TGTGCCAGCAGCTTTCATGGAGGGACAGGGACCTACGAGCAGTACTTC.

This clonotype is a singleton in its sample. Here the CDR3 reads CASSSRLAGGLYNEQFF. The CDR3 DNA follows: TGTGCCAGTAGTTCCCGACTAGCGGGGGGTCTCTACAATGAGCAGTTCTTC. This chain connects TRBV19 to TRBJ2-1; 13 positions agree with TRBD2. The CDR3 length is 17 residues. In germline, CDR1 is LNHDA, CDR2 SQIVND (reference sequence). The trim removed 5 bases at V and 3 bases at J, leaving 7 bases unmatched.

The V gene is TRBV7-9, the J gene TRBJ2-4; D unresolved. The germline V gene has CDR1 SEHNR and CDR2 FQNEAQ (reference sequence). This CDR3 is built from 16 residues. V lost 6 bases and J 7 bases, leaving 22 bases between the germline ends. The CDR3 DNA reads as TGTGCCAGCAGTTCCGACGTTGGGGAATGGTGGAACATTCAGTACTTC. Translation: CASSSDVGEWWNIQYF.

This chain joins TRBV12-3 or TRBV12-4 and TRBJ2-7, with D possibly being TRBD1 (6 bases). The V gene lost 6 bases and the J gene lost 2 bases, with 11 bases spanning the gap. CDR3 length: 13 amino acids. This CDR3 is CASRSQGTYEQYF. The CDR3 coding sequence is TGTGCCAGCAGATCACAGGGAACCTACGAGCAGTACTTC.

This chain joins TRBV15 and TRBJ2-4; D gene unclear. Looked up from germline, CDR1 is LNHNV and CDR2 is YYDKDF (reference sequence). Trimming pared 0 bases from V and 8 bases from J, leaving 5 bases between. The CDR3 loop spans 12 amino acids. The CDR3 is CATSREADIQYF. The CDR3 nucleotides read TGTGCCACCAGCAGAGAGGCGGACATTCAGTACTTC.

The CDR3 region is CSVASGGADTQYF. The CDR3 DNA is TGCAGCGTTGCTAGCGGGGGCGCAGATACGCAGTATTTT. The chain links TRBV29-1 to TRBJ2-3, with 10 bases lining up with TRBD2. The V gene's germline CDR1 is SQVTM and CDR2 ANQGSEA. The CDR3 totals 13 residues. The trim removed 4 bases at V and 4 bases at J, leaving 2 bases unmatched.

The chain carries TRBV5-1 and TRBJ2-3, with 12 positions matching TRBD2. Germline lookup yields CDR1 SGHRS and CDR2 YFSETQ. The CDR3 length is 17 residues. V lost 4 bases, J lost 4 bases, and 10 bases stayed unmatched. The CDR3 here is CASSLGLAGKTADTQYF. The CDR3 DNA sequence: TGCGCCAGCAGCCTAGGACTAGCGGGAAAGACCGCAGATACGCAGTATTTT.

The genes are TRBV7-2 and TRBJ2-1, with D possibly TRBD1 on 5 matching bases. This CDR3 region has 14 residues. Germline V CDR1 and CDR2: SGHTA, FQGNSA. Trimming cost V 1 base and J 5 bases, with 9 bases left between them. CDR3: CASSLGGRNNEQFF. CDR3 bases: TGTGCCAGCAGCTTAGGGGGCCGGAACAATGAGCAGTTCTTC.

J is TRBJ2-5 and V is TRBV11-2; TRBD2 is a possible D gene (6 bases). V lost 3 bases to trimming and J lost 5 bases, with 13 bases between them. This CDR3 has 14 amino acids. The germline V gene encodes CDR1 SGHAT and CDR2 FQNNGV. CDR3 in amino acids: CASSLDGRIETQYF. CDR3 coding DNA: TGTGCCAGCAGCTTGGATGGGAGGATCGAGACCCAGTACTTC.

The rearrangement uses TRBV20-1 and TRBJ2-1, with 10 bases that match TRBD2. This CDR3 is built from 14 residues. Per germline, CDR1 DFQATT and CDR2 SNEGSKA (reference sequence). Trimming removed 0 bases from V and 9 bases from J; junction bases left unmatched: 5. CDR3 nucleotides: TGCAGTGCTAGAGATCTAGCGGGAGTTGGTGAGCAGTTCTTC. Protein sequence: CSARDLAGVGEQFF.

V gene TRBV29-1 combines with J gene TRBJ2-2, with TRBD1 as a possible D gene (5 bases). Germline V gene lookup returns CDR1 SQVTM and CDR2 ANQGSEA. Trimming stripped 7 bases from V and 5 bases from J, with 11 bases between. The CDR3 has 12 residues. The CDR3 DNA reads as TGCAGCGGTTTTCAGGGAACCGGGGAGCTGTTTTTT. It translates to CSGFQGTGELFF.

The V gene is TRBV28, the J gene TRBJ2-7, with a weak D call TRBD1 (8 bases). This CDR3 has 14 residues. Looked up from germline, CDR1 is MDHEN and CDR2 is SYDVKM. The germline V and J ends were trimmed by 6 bases and 2 bases, with 14 bases remaining between them. The CDR3 coding sequence is TGTGCCAGCAGGCACAGGGGGGGTACCTACGAGCAGTACTTC. This translates into CASRHRGGTYEQYF.

The CDR3 region is CASSLNNEQFF. In nucleotides, the CDR3 is TGTGCCAGTAGTTTGAACAATGAGCAGTTCTTC. This sequence joins TRBV19 and TRBJ2-1; D remains unclear. V shed 5 bases and J shed 5 bases, with 4 bases lying between them. This CDR3 is built from 11 residues. CDR1 is LNHDA, CDR2 SQIVND, per germline (reference sequence).

V usage is TRBV20-1 and J usage is TRBJ2-7; D call uncertain. The V and J ends lost 0 bases and 3 bases respectively, with 12 bases between them. Germline CDR1 is DFQATT and CDR2 is SNEGSKA (reference sequence). The CDR3 loop spans 14 amino acids. The CDR3 region is CSARDLLGRYEQYF. CDR3 DNA: TGCAGTGCTAGAGATCTTCTAGGGCGCTACGAGCAGTACTTC.

This chain joins TRBV29-1 and TRBJ2-1; possible D gene TRBD1, 5 bases. The CDR3 runs 14 residues. CDR1 SQVTM and CDR2 ANQGSEA come from the germline V gene. Trimming removed 4 bases at V and 9 bases at J, with 19 bases between. The CDR3 coding sequence is TGCAGCGTTGTTCAGGACAAAGTTAGGATTGAGCAGTTCTTC. Its protein product is CSVVQDKVRIEQFF.

CDR3 amino acids: CASSFLSGDFSYEQYF. CDR3 coding DNA: TGCGCCAGCAGCTTTCTTAGCGGGGACTTTTCCTACGAGCAGTACTTC. V gene TRBV5-1 combines with J gene TRBJ2-7; 8 bases fit TRBD2. Trimming cost V 2 bases and J 1 base; bases outside gene matches: 8. This CDR3 has 16 amino acids. Germline CDR1 SGHRS, CDR2 YFSETQ.

This chain uses TRBV4-3 with TRBJ2-7, with 8 nucleotides matching TRBD2. CDR3 length: 19 amino acids. V shed 0 bases and J 1 base; nucleotides not matched to a gene: 14. Germline V gene lookup returns CDR1 LGHNA and CDR2 YSLEER. This CDR3 reads CASSQDKRSSGRQSYEQYF. CDR3 coding DNA: TGCGCCAGCAGCCAAGATAAGCGGTCGAGCGGGAGACAATCCTACGAGCAGTACTTC.

CDR3 DNA sequence: TGCAGCGTTGAAGAAGGTCCAGCGGCAAACACCATATATTTT. Its translation is CSVEEGPAANTIYF. V is TRBV29-1 and J is TRBJ1-3, with no clear D. Per germline, CDR1 SQVTM and CDR2 ANQGSEA. The CDR3 runs 14 residues. Trimming stripped 0 bases from V and 6 bases from J, with 12 bases between.

The chain carries TRBV27 and TRBJ1-1; 9 nucleotides match TRBD1. This CDR3 contains 14 residues. CDR1 is MNHEY, CDR2 SMNVEV, per germline (reference sequence). The J segment lost 4 bases and the V segment lost 2 bases, leaving 2 bases of the junction unmatched. CDR3 region: CASSLATGGTEAFF. DNA for the CDR3: TGTGCCAGCAGTTTAGCGACAGGGGGCACTGAAGCTTTCTTT.

V and J are TRBV18 and TRBJ2-7; 8 nucleotides agree with TRBD2. CDR3 size: 16 residues. The V gene's germline CDR1 is KGHSH and CDR2 LQKENI. With 3 bases clipped from V and 6 bases from J, the junction kept 13 bases outside the gene matches. The CDR3 DNA sequence: TGTGCCAGCTCACCCACTACGGGACTAGTTAATCCCGAGCAGTACTTC. Its protein is CASSPTTGLVNPEQYF.

The sample holds a few counts of this clonotype. The CDR3 spells CAISDPKQENEQYF. CDR3 DNA: TGTGCCATCAGTGACCCAAAGCAGGAAAACGAGCAGTACTTC. The genes are TRBV10-3 and TRBJ2-7; no clear D. The CDR3 contains 14 residues. The germline gives CDR1 ENHRY, CDR2 SYGVKD. V shed 3 bases and J shed 5 bases, with 14 bases lying between them.

The V gene is TRBV29-1, the J gene TRBJ2-3; D unclear. V lost 5 bases and J 5 bases, leaving 5 bases between the germline ends. Per germline, CDR1 SQVTM and CDR2 ANQGSEA. The CDR3 is made up of 10 amino acids. The CDR3 DNA sequence: TGCAGCGTTTATATAGATACGCAGTATTTT. As protein: CSVYIDTQYF.

DNA of the CDR3: TGTGCCAGCAGCTTTAGTGTGTCCGGGGAGCTGTTTTTT. Residues: CASSFSVSGELFF. This sequence joins TRBV7-9 and TRBJ2-2; no clear D. The CDR3 has 13 residues. Germline V gives CDR1 SEHNR, CDR2 FQNEAQ (reference sequence). V was cut by 3 bases and J by 6 bases, with 8 bases left in between.